This record looks at one TCR beta chain sequence and its context. The antigen is undetermined. This sample was taken from a study of T cell responses to AZD1222 COVID-19 vaccine. Study context: Pooling was applied to second doses at about 4 or about 12 weeks. Whole-study findings and limits: Elevations in Spike-specific TCR breadth and depth followed administration of two AZD1222 doses. Donor demographics were predominantly white British with a female majority; clonal diversity may be underestimated.

The CDR3 has 14 amino acids. Germline loops: CDR1 LGHDT, CDR2 YNNKEL (reference sequence). V was pared by 4 bases and J by 2 bases, with 11 bases between. TCRdb's copy holds only in-frame clones and misses some; the assay was immunoSEQ multiplex PCR. The data show around 150,000 clones, about 90% seen once. The sample was peripheral blood, taken on day 0 of AZD1222 vaccination. The chain employs TRBV3-1 (or the pseudogene TRBV3-2) and TRBJ1-1; the D is unclear. The sequence was collected from an adult in good health. The CDR3 spells CASSPSEGNTEAFF. In nucleotides, the CDR3 is TGTGCCAGCAGCCCCTCGGAGGGTAACACTGAAGCTTTCTTT.